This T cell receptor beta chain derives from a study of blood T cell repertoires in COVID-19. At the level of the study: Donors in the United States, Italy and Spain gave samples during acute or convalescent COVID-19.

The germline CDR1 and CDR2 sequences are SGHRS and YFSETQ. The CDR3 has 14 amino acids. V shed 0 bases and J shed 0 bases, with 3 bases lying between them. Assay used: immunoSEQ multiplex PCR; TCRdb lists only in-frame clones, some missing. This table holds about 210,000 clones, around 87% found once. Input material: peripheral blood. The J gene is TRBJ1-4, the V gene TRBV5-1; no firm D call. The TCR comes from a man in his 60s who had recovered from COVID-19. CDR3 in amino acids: CASSLVATNEKLFF. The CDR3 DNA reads TGCGCCAGCAGCTTGGTAGCAACTAATGAAAAACTGTTTTTT.